The 17 T cell receptor beta chains given below trace back to one sample, sequenced in a study of blood T cell repertoires in COVID-19. Only in-frame clones appear in the TCRdb table, and some are missing; sequencing was by immunoSEQ multiplex PCR. The sample contains 310,000 or so clones, approximately 90% of which appear only once. The sample was PBMCs or T cells enriched from blood (not recorded which). Every receptor here comes from a middle-aged woman who had recovered from COVID-19.

This clone was seen a few times. J is TRBJ2-7 and V is TRBV5-4; 7 positions agree with TRBD1. The CDR3 extends over 15 amino acids. Unmatched junction bases numbered 7, after V lost 4 bases and J lost 0 bases. Germline V CDR1 and CDR2: SGHNT, YYREEE (reference sequence). CDR3 amino acids: CASSLMTGNSYEQYF. In DNA, the CDR3 is TGTGCCAGCAGCCTCATGACAGGGAACTCCTACGAGCAGTACTTC. The complete variable domain, with remaining parts taken from reference TRBV5-4 and TRBJ2-7, reads ETGVTQSPTHLIKTRGQQVTLRCSSQSGHNTVSWYQQALGQGPQFIFQYYREEENGRGNFPPRFSGLQFPNYSSELNVNALELDDSALYLCASSLMTGNSYEQYFGPGTRLTVT.

The sample holds a few counts of this clone. The chain carries TRBV3-1 (or the pseudogene TRBV3-2) and TRBJ2-7; D gene unclear. V was clipped by 4 bases and J by 4 bases, with 11 bases between them. The CDR3 has 13 amino acids. Germline lookup yields CDR1 LGHDT and CDR2 YNNKEL (reference sequence). The CDR3 sequence is CASSLSTGYEQYF. In DNA form, the CDR3 reads TGTGCCAGCAGCCTTTCGACCGGGTACGAGCAGTACTTC.

A single count supports this clone. The CDR3 protein is CASRVDSNTYNEQFF. The DNA for the CDR3 is TGTGCCAGCAGGGTCGACTCAAACACCTACAATGAGCAGTTCTTC. The chain carries TRBV25-1 and TRBJ2-1; D gene uncertain. CDR1 and CDR2 from the germline V gene are MGHDK and SYGVNS. V lost 6 bases and J 2 bases, leaving 14 bases between the germline ends. This CDR3 contains 15 residues. Looking up the rest from reference TRBV25-1 and TRBJ2-1 gives the full variable domain: EADIYQTPRYLVIGTGKKITLECSQTMGHDKMYWYQQDPGMELHLIHYSYGVNSTEKGDLSSESTVSRIRTEHFPLTLESARPSHTSQYLCASRVDSNTYNEQFFGPGTRLTVL.

This clone was counted between two and nine times. CDR3 coding DNA: TGTGCCAGCAGCGTAGGAGACAATGAGCAGTTCTTC. Its translation is CASSVGDNEQFF. This sequence joins TRBV9 and TRBJ2-1, with D unresolved. Germline CDR1 SGDLS, CDR2 YYNGEE. The CDR3 extends over 12 amino acids. Trimming left V 0 bases short and J 5 bases short, with 3 bases between.

The chain has TRBV18 and TRBJ1-5; possible D gene TRBD1, 6 bases. Trimming left V 3 bases short and J 1 base short, with 13 bases between. The CDR3 runs 16 residues. The germline V gene encodes CDR1 KGHSH and CDR2 LQKENI. The CDR3 DNA is TGTGCCAGCTCACCCCTACCAGGGGACAGCAATCAGCCCCAGCATTTT. It specifies CASSPLPGDSNQPQHF.

V usage is TRBV11-2 and J usage is TRBJ2-5; 11 bases map to TRBD2. The CDR3 covers 17 residues. Germline assignment: CDR1 SGHAT and CDR2 FQNNGV. Losses at the gene ends were 1 base for V and 5 bases for J; bases not matched to a gene: 9. The CDR3 loop reads CASSLGWGLAGGETQYF. CDR3 nucleotides: TGTGCCAGCAGCTTAGGCTGGGGGCTAGCGGGAGGTGAGACCCAGTACTTC.

This rearrangement joins TRBV4-3 to TRBJ2-7; weak D call: TRBD1 (5 bases). Germline values: CDR1 LGHNA, CDR2 YSLEER. Trimming took off 1 base at V and 8 bases at J, with 15 bases between the two ends. This CDR3 contains 14 residues. The DNA for the CDR3 is TGCGCCAGCAGCCAAGGAAGGGGCCCGGTAAAGCAGTACTTC. The encoded protein is CASSQGRGPVKQYF.

V usage is TRBV18 and J usage is TRBJ2-7; 10 positions match TRBD2. This CDR3 is 18 amino acids long. The V gene end was trimmed by 1 base and the J gene end by 6 bases; junction bases not matched to a gene: 15. Germline V gene data show CDR1 as KGHSH and CDR2 as LQKENI. The DNA for the CDR3 is TGTGCCAGCTCACCACTGCGTTACGATCCAGCGGGAGGGGGCGAGCAGTACTTC. It specifies CASSPLRYDPAGGGEQYF.

The V call is TRBV18, the J call TRBJ1-5, with TRBD1 as a possible D gene (6 bases). Trimming shortened V by 5 bases and J by 6 bases, and 11 bases separated the two germline ends. In germline, CDR1 is KGHSH, CDR2 LQKENI. This CDR3 is 13 amino acids long. DNA of the CDR3: TGTGCCAGCTCATCAGGGGAAGGTCAGCCCCAGCATTTT. This codes for CASSSGEGQPQHF.

This chain joins TRBV19 and TRBJ2-1, with a possible D match to TRBD2 (6 bases). Germline CDR1 LNHDA, CDR2 SQIVND (reference sequence). V was clipped by 4 bases and J by 4 bases, with 17 bases between them. This CDR3 contains 16 residues. The CDR3 sequence: CASSSAYGGGYNEQFF. CDR3 nucleotides: TGTGCCAGTAGTAGCGCGTATGGCGGAGGGTACAATGAGCAGTTCTTC.

This chain connects TRBV11-3 to TRBJ2-1, with 11 positions matching TRBD2. The ends lost 5 bases at V and 3 bases at J; junction bases unmatched: 9. CDR3 length: 17 amino acids. Germline V gene sequence: CDR1 SGHNT, CDR2 YENEEA. As DNA, the CDR3 is TGTGCCAGCAGCCGTCCACCTAGCGGGAGGATCTACAATGAGCAGTTCTTC. Its protein product is CASSRPPSGRIYNEQFF.

The chain joins TRBV3-1 (or the pseudogene TRBV3-2) to TRBJ1-4; unclear D gene. V lost 2 bases and J lost 0, with 7 bases in between. The length of the CDR3 is 15 residues. Per the germline V gene, CDR1 is LGHDT and CDR2 is YNNKEL (reference sequence). The CDR3 bases are TGTGCCAGCAGCCAAACGGTTGCAACTAATGAAAAACTGTTTTTT. The encoded protein is CASSQTVATNEKLFF.

The chain joins TRBV19 to TRBJ2-5, with D unresolved. Germline loops: CDR1 LNHDA, CDR2 SQIVND (reference sequence). The CDR3 has 11 amino acids. V was pared by 6 bases and J by 3 bases, with 5 bases between. This chain's CDR3 is CASRSKETQYF. CDR3 bases: TGTGCCAGTAGGAGCAAAGAGACCCAGTACTTC.

The chain uses TRBV9 and TRBJ1-3; D perhaps matches TRBD1 (5 bases). The CDR3 is 16 amino acids. V shed 4 bases and J shed 3 bases, with 17 bases lying between them. Germline V gene lookup returns CDR1 SGDLS and CDR2 YYNGEE. The CDR3 here is CASSLGPGYGGNTIYF. The CDR3 region has the DNA TGTGCCAGCAGCCTAGGGCCAGGGTATGGTGGAAACACCATATATTTT.

The V call is TRBV6-4, the J call TRBJ1-5; D remains ambiguous. Germline CDR1 and CDR2: MRHNA and SNTAGT. This CDR3 has 15 amino acids. The germline V and J ends were trimmed by 4 bases and 0 bases, with 10 bases remaining between them. DNA of the CDR3: TGTGCCAGCAGTGCCTACGGGTATAGCAATCAGCCCCAGCATTTT. Its translation is CASSAYGYSNQPQHF.

The chain joins TRBV20-1 to TRBJ1-1, with unresolved D. The CDR3 loop spans 11 amino acids. V was cut by 7 bases and J by 6 bases, with 12 bases left in between. The germline V gene has CDR1 DFQATT and CDR2 SNEGSKA (reference sequence). The CDR3 is CSVRGMAEAFF. The CDR3, as DNA: TGCAGTGTCCGAGGCATGGCTGAAGCTTTCTTT.

Of note for this clone: The sample contains more than one DNA sequence encoding this CDR3. The rearrangement uses TRBV9 and TRBJ2-1; D might be TRBD2 (7 bases). Germline-derived CDR1 and CDR2 are SGDLS and YYNGEE. The CDR3 totals 15 residues. V lost 0 bases and J 2 bases, leaving 9 bases between the germline ends. CDR3 in DNA: TGTGCCAGCAGCGTAGGGGGGGGCCCCTACAATGAGCAGTTCTTC. This encodes CASSVGGGPYNEQFF.